A selection of T cell receptor beta chains follows, all from one sample in a study of cytomegalovirus exposure and HLA in healthy donors. The data were produced by immunoSEQ multiplex PCR, yet TCRdb's version contains in-frame clones alone and is incomplete. There are about 97,000 clones in the sample; 70% to 80% occur only once, and roughly 3.5% lies in the top ten. Sequencing was done on a sample of PBMCs. These receptors were taken from a male donor in good health and CMV-seropositive. Each CDR3 is given without its conserved first and last residue. Each record gives: clone size, J gene, V gene, D gene, CDR3 protein. The D gene is left open where the match is weak. Where a row states a size, it is once, few, many or the class of an expanded clone; other rows omit it.

clone_size: once
j_call: TRBJ2-6
v_call: TRBV29-1
d_call: .
cdr3_aa: SVAVSSPFSGANVLT

clone_size: .
j_call: TRBJ2-7
v_call: TRBV11-1
d_call: .
cdr3_aa: ASSSGESYEQY

clone_size: .
j_call: TRBJ1-2
v_call: TRBV7-8
d_call: .
cdr3_aa: ASSLAQGIYGYT

clone_size: .
j_call: TRBJ1-6
v_call: TRBV18
d_call: .
cdr3_aa: ASSPGEHRNSPLH

clone_size: .
j_call: TRBJ1-1
v_call: TRBV9
d_call: .
cdr3_aa: ASSAGRDTMNTEAF

clone_size: .
j_call: TRBJ1-5
v_call: TRBV11-2
d_call: TRBD1
cdr3_aa: ASSLTGGNQPQH

clone_size: .
j_call: TRBJ1-1
v_call: TRBV7-6
d_call: .
cdr3_aa: ASTPWRLNTEAF

clone_size: few
j_call: TRBJ2-5
v_call: TRBV5-1
d_call: TRBD1
cdr3_aa: ASSRGQGAFETQY

clone_size: .
j_call: TRBJ1-3
v_call: TRBV5-4
d_call: .
cdr3_aa: ASSLAPYTGNTIY

clone_size: .
j_call: TRBJ1-1
v_call: TRBV5-1
d_call: TRBD1
cdr3_aa: ASSPTGGSTEAF

clone_size: .
j_call: TRBJ1-2
v_call: TRBV6-1
d_call: TRBD1
cdr3_aa: ASSGAPDRADYGYT

clone_size: few
j_call: TRBJ2-7
v_call: TRBV25-1
d_call: TRBD1
cdr3_aa: ASSRDREVDEQY

clone_size: .
j_call: TRBJ2-1
v_call: TRBV2
d_call: TRBD2
cdr3_aa: ASSGLFLVAGGYNEQF

clone_size: .
j_call: TRBJ2-3
v_call: TRBV20-1
d_call: .
cdr3_aa: SASFTDTQY

clone_size: .
j_call: TRBJ2-5
v_call: TRBV9
d_call: TRBD2
cdr3_aa: ASSASGGGETQY

clone_size: .
j_call: TRBJ1-4
v_call: TRBV5-6
d_call: .
cdr3_aa: ASSLGVGPSYEKLF

clone_size: .
j_call: TRBJ1-2
v_call: TRBV6-6
d_call: .
cdr3_aa: ASTPGANYGYT

clone_size: few
j_call: TRBJ2-7
v_call: TRBV27
d_call: .
cdr3_aa: ASSLSPVAAYEQY

clone_size: .
j_call: TRBJ2-5
v_call: TRBV5-4
d_call: TRBD2
cdr3_aa: ASSLGSGGLQETQY

clone_size: few
j_call: TRBJ1-4
v_call: TRBV4-2
d_call: .
cdr3_aa: ASSQWDQGPNEKLF

clone_size: .
j_call: TRBJ1-6
v_call: TRBV6-1
d_call: TRBD1
cdr3_aa: ASSARTGVDNSPLH

clone_size: once
j_call: TRBJ1-1
v_call: TRBV12-5
d_call: .
cdr3_aa: ASVLVGNLNTEAF

clone_size: .
j_call: TRBJ2-5
v_call: TRBV5-1
d_call: .
cdr3_aa: ASSLEGLRETQY

clone_size: .
j_call: TRBJ1-2
v_call: TRBV20-1
d_call: .
cdr3_aa: SARGDPGDT

clone_size: .
j_call: TRBJ1-6
v_call: TRBV2
d_call: .
cdr3_aa: ASSDKRTSYNSPLH

clone_size: .
j_call: TRBJ1-5
v_call: TRBV6-5
d_call: .
cdr3_aa: ASRPPGGNQPQH

clone_size: few
j_call: TRBJ1-1
v_call: TRBV7-9
d_call: TRBD1
cdr3_aa: ASSSLQGRNTEAF

clone_size: .
j_call: TRBJ1-6
v_call: TRBV4-1
d_call: .
cdr3_aa: ASSQVALNSNSPLH

clone_size: few
j_call: TRBJ1-1
v_call: TRBV7-9
d_call: .
cdr3_aa: ASSRGRNTEAF

clone_size: .
j_call: TRBJ2-7
v_call: TRBV4-2
d_call: .
cdr3_aa: ASSQSGTSYYEQY

clone_size: few
j_call: TRBJ1-1
v_call: TRBV5-6
d_call: .
cdr3_aa: ASSLEGGTKYMNTEAF

clone_size: .
j_call: TRBJ1-4
v_call: TRBV6-5
d_call: TRBD1
cdr3_aa: ASSDTGGNEKLF

clone_size: .
j_call: TRBJ1-2
v_call: TRBV7-9
d_call: TRBD1
cdr3_aa: ASSSFTTQGISGYT

clone_size: .
j_call: TRBJ1-1
v_call: TRBV7-2
d_call: .
cdr3_aa: ASSLGLSVTEAF

clone_size: .
j_call: TRBJ1-1
v_call: TRBV4-1
d_call: TRBD1
cdr3_aa: ASTKQGAHTEAF

clone_size: .
j_call: TRBJ2-1
v_call: TRBV10-3
d_call: .
cdr3_aa: AISAGGNEQF

clone_size: .
j_call: TRBJ1-3
v_call: TRBV7-6
d_call: .
cdr3_aa: ASSSGMLSGNTIY

clone_size: few
j_call: TRBJ2-3
v_call: TRBV19
d_call: .
cdr3_aa: ASRDTGLSTDTQY

clone_size: once
j_call: TRBJ1-2
v_call: TRBV21-1
d_call: .
cdr3_aa: ASSKEGADISNYGYT

clone_size: .
j_call: TRBJ2-1
v_call: TRBV19
d_call: TRBD2
cdr3_aa: ASSSSSGGAREQF